A single sample gave rise to the 19 T cell receptor beta chains below, sequenced in a study of blood T cells in healthy people across ages. Sample-barcoded 5' priming and a J-beta primer mix drove a second PCR of roughly 6 to 12 cycles. TCRdb used MiXCR to reprocess the 5' RACE reads, holding one entry per CDR3 protein. In the table there are hundreds of thousands of distinct CDR3 sequences, about 21% of which are singletons. The source material was blood. Receptors were obtained from a man in his sixties or seventies in good health.

J is TRBJ1-2 and V is TRBV28, with D possibly TRBD1 on 5 matching bases. V was clipped by 8 bases and J by 7 bases, with 17 bases between them. This CDR3 is 13 amino acids long. CDR1 and CDR2 (germline): MDHEN, SYDVKM. The CDR3 is CASGLLPGGGYTF. The CDR3, as DNA: TGTGCCAGCGGGTTACTTCCGGGGGGTGGCTACACCTTC.

The CDR3 is CAISDFSSGMNTEAFF. The DNA for the CDR3 is TGTGCCATCAGTGATTTCTCGTCAGGGATGAACACTGAAGCTTTCTTT. This chain links TRBV10-3 with TRBJ1-1; maybe TRBD1 (5 bases). The CDR3 totals 16 residues. Looked up from germline, CDR1 is ENHRY and CDR2 is SYGVKD. V gave up 3 bases and J gave up 0 bases, with 14 bases separating them.

This clonotype was found a few times. This chain links TRBV3-1 with TRBJ1-4; TRBD1 matches at 7 bases. Germline CDR1 reads LGHDT; CDR2 reads YNNKEL (reference sequence). The CDR3 contains 15 residues. Trimming removed 3 bases from V and 7 bases from J; junction bases left unmatched: 8. The CDR3 loop reads CASSHGDSDGEKLFF. CDR3 bases: TGTGCCAGCAGCCACGGGGACAGCGACGGTGAAAAACTGTTTTTT. The full variable domain, completed using reference TRBV3-1 and TRBJ1-4, is DTAVSQTPKYLVTQMGNDKSIKCEQNLGHDTMYWYKQDSKKFLKIMFSYNNKELIINETVPNRFSPKSPDKAHLNLHINSLELGDSAVYFCASSHGDSDGEKLFFGSGTQLSVL.

Ten or more counts support this clonotype. The chain employs TRBV18 and TRBJ1-2, with TRBD1 identical over 7 bases. The CDR3 spans 14 residues. J lost 7 bases, V lost 1 base, and 6 bases had no gene match. Looked up from germline, CDR1 is KGHSH and CDR2 is LQKENI. The CDR3 reads CASSPLLKGAGYTF. CDR3 nucleotides: TGTGCCAGCTCACCACTTCTTAAGGGGGCTGGCTACACCTTC.

The chain carries TRBV15 and TRBJ2-5; D perhaps matches TRBD2 (5 bases). Near its end, the DNA agrees better with TRBJ2-1, so the J call may be wrong. Germline lookup yields CDR1 LNHNV and CDR2 YYDKDF (reference sequence). This CDR3 has 12 amino acids. The DNA for the CDR3 is TGTGCCACCAGCAGTACTAGGGTTGAGCAGTTCTTC. Its translation: CATSSTRVEQFF.

There are a few counts of this clonotype. The V and J genes are TRBV3-1 and TRBJ1-3; unclear D gene. The CDR3 has 18 amino acids. Germline V gene lookup returns CDR1 LGHDT and CDR2 YNNKEL (reference sequence). The V end lost 4 bases, the J end lost 0 bases, and 19 bases lay between the germline ends. The CDR3 region has the DNA TGTGCCAGCAGCCCCCGACGCCCTGGATGGGTCTCTGGAAACACCATATATTTT. Amino acids: CASSPRRPGWVSGNTIYF.

This clonotype was observed once. The rearrangement links TRBV5-1 to TRBJ2-1; TRBD1 aligns across 9 bases. Germline loops: CDR1 SGHRS, CDR2 YFSETQ. Trimming removed 0 bases from V and 6 bases from J; junction bases left unmatched: 7. The CDR3 totals 16 residues. DNA for the CDR3: TGCGCCAGCAGCTTGGGAGGGACAGGGATAGGCAATGAGCAGTTCTTC. Protein sequence: CASSLGGTGIGNEQFF.

This clonotype was detected only a few times. The V gene is TRBV4-1, the J gene TRBJ2-3; D is unresolved. The V gene lost 1 base and the J gene lost 10 bases, with 12 bases spanning the gap. In germline, CDR1 is MGHRA, CDR2 YSYEKL. This CDR3 region has 13 residues. CDR3 loop: CASSQVTMSAQYF. CDR3 nucleotide sequence: TGCGCCAGCAGCCAAGTGACGATGTCGGCGCAGTATTTT.

The rearrangement links TRBV7-2 to TRBJ2-1, with TRBD1 identical over 7 bases. Germline CDR1 and CDR2: SGHTA and FQGNSA. The CDR3 sequence is 15 residues long. The V segment lost 8 bases and the J segment 7 bases; nucleotides outside the gene matches: 14. CDR3 coding DNA: TGTGCCAGCGCCACGATGGACAGGCGGAGGAATGAGCAGTTCTTC. Translating gives CASATMDRRRNEQFF. Supplemented by reference TRBV7-2 and TRBJ2-1, the full variable domain reads GAGVSQSPSNKVTEKGKDVELRCDPISGHTALYWYRQSLGQGLEFLIYFQGNSAPDKSGLPSDRFSAERTGGSVSTLTIQRTQQEDSAVYLCASATMDRRRNEQFFGPGTRLTVL.

The rearrangement uses TRBV5-1 and TRBJ1-2, with 7 bases matching TRBD1. The germline V gene encodes CDR1 SGHRS and CDR2 YFSETQ. V lost 0 bases and J lost 2; bases outside the gene matches: 7. The CDR3 has 16 amino acids. The CDR3 DNA sequence: TGCGCCAGCAGCTTGGGGCCTCGGGACAGAAACTATGGCTACACCTTC. Encoded protein: CASSLGPRDRNYGYTF.

This clonotype is a singleton in its sample. The rearrangement uses TRBV20-1 and TRBJ2-5; D not resolved. The length of the CDR3 is 15 residues. The V end lost 2 bases, the J end lost 2 bases, and 15 bases lay between the germline ends. Germline V lookup: CDR1 DFQATT, CDR2 SNEGSKA (reference sequence). Here the CDR3 reads CSARRLGSSQETQYF. Here the CDR3 DNA reads TGCAGTGCTAGACGCTTAGGTTCGAGTCAAGAGACCCAGTACTTC.

The CDR3 sequence: CASRAGGSQETQYF. Here the CDR3 DNA reads TGTGCCAGCAGAGCGGGAGGATCTCAAGAGACCCAGTACTTC. V and J are TRBV7-2 and TRBJ2-5; TRBD2 matches at 9 bases. With V trimmed by 6 bases and J by 2 bases, 4 bases remained unmatched. The CDR3 covers 14 residues. Germline CDR1 SGHTA, CDR2 FQGNSA.

The V gene is TRBV28, the J gene TRBJ1-6, with D perhaps matching TRBD1 (6 bases). Germline assignment: CDR1 MDHEN and CDR2 SYDVKM. CDR3 length: 15 residues. The ends were cut back, 6 bases at V and 2 bases at J, with 11 bases in the middle. This CDR3 reads CASRSTGTYNSPLHF. The CDR3 DNA reads as TGTGCCAGCAGATCCACAGGGACCTATAATTCACCCCTCCACTTT.

The chain carries TRBV29-1 and TRBJ1-1; D not certain. The CDR3 is 13 residues long. Germline values: CDR1 SQVTM, CDR2 ANQGSEA. V lost 1 base and J 1 base, leaving 7 bases between the germline ends. The CDR3 spells CSVEGGGNTEAFF. For the CDR3, the DNA is TGCAGCGTTGAAGGAGGAGGGAACACTGAAGCTTTCTTT.

This rearrangement joins TRBV12-3 or TRBV12-4 to TRBJ2-6, with unresolved D. The CDR3 loop spans 12 amino acids. Trimming removed 0 bases from V and 8 bases from J, with 2 bases in between. CDR3 sequence: CASSLAPNVLTF. The CDR3 nucleotides read TGTGCCAGCAGTTTAGCCCCCAACGTCCTGACTTTC.

The chain couples TRBV20-1 to TRBJ2-7; D remains unclear. The J call may be faulty, since TRBJ2-1 better matches the DNA end. CDR3 length equals 12 residues. Germline V gene data show CDR1 as DFQATT and CDR2 as SNEGSKA (reference sequence). The chain's CDR3 is CSAKDGYNEQFF. CDR3 in DNA: TGCAGTGCTAAGGACGGTTACAATGAGCAGTTCTTC.

This clonotype occurred a few times. The chain has TRBV6-2 or TRBV6-3 and TRBJ2-1; D not resolved. V was pared by 4 bases and J by 4 bases, with 5 bases between. This CDR3 spans 12 amino acids. The germline V gene has CDR1 MNHEY and CDR2 SVGEGT. The CDR3 nucleotides read TGTGCCAGCAGTTGGCAGTACAATGAGCAGTTCTTC. It codes for CASSWQYNEQFF.

The chain employs TRBV12-3 or TRBV12-4 and TRBJ1-2; 8 bases map to TRBD1. The CDR3 consists of 12 residues. J was trimmed by 8 bases and V by 8 bases; bases with no gene match: 7. CDR3 loop: CASGSGGRGYTF. The CDR3 DNA reads as TGTGCCAGCGGTTCAGGGGGCAGGGGCTACACCTTC.

CDR3 DNA: TGTGCCACCACCCGGGGACTGGGATCACCCCTCCACTTT. This codes for CATTRGLGSPLHF. The V call is TRBV6-2 or TRBV6-3, the J call TRBJ1-6, with D possibly being TRBD1 (5 bases). The ends were cut back, 10 bases at V and 10 bases at J, with 17 bases in the middle. The CDR3 loop spans 13 amino acids. CDR1 MNHEY and CDR2 SVGEGT come from the germline V gene.